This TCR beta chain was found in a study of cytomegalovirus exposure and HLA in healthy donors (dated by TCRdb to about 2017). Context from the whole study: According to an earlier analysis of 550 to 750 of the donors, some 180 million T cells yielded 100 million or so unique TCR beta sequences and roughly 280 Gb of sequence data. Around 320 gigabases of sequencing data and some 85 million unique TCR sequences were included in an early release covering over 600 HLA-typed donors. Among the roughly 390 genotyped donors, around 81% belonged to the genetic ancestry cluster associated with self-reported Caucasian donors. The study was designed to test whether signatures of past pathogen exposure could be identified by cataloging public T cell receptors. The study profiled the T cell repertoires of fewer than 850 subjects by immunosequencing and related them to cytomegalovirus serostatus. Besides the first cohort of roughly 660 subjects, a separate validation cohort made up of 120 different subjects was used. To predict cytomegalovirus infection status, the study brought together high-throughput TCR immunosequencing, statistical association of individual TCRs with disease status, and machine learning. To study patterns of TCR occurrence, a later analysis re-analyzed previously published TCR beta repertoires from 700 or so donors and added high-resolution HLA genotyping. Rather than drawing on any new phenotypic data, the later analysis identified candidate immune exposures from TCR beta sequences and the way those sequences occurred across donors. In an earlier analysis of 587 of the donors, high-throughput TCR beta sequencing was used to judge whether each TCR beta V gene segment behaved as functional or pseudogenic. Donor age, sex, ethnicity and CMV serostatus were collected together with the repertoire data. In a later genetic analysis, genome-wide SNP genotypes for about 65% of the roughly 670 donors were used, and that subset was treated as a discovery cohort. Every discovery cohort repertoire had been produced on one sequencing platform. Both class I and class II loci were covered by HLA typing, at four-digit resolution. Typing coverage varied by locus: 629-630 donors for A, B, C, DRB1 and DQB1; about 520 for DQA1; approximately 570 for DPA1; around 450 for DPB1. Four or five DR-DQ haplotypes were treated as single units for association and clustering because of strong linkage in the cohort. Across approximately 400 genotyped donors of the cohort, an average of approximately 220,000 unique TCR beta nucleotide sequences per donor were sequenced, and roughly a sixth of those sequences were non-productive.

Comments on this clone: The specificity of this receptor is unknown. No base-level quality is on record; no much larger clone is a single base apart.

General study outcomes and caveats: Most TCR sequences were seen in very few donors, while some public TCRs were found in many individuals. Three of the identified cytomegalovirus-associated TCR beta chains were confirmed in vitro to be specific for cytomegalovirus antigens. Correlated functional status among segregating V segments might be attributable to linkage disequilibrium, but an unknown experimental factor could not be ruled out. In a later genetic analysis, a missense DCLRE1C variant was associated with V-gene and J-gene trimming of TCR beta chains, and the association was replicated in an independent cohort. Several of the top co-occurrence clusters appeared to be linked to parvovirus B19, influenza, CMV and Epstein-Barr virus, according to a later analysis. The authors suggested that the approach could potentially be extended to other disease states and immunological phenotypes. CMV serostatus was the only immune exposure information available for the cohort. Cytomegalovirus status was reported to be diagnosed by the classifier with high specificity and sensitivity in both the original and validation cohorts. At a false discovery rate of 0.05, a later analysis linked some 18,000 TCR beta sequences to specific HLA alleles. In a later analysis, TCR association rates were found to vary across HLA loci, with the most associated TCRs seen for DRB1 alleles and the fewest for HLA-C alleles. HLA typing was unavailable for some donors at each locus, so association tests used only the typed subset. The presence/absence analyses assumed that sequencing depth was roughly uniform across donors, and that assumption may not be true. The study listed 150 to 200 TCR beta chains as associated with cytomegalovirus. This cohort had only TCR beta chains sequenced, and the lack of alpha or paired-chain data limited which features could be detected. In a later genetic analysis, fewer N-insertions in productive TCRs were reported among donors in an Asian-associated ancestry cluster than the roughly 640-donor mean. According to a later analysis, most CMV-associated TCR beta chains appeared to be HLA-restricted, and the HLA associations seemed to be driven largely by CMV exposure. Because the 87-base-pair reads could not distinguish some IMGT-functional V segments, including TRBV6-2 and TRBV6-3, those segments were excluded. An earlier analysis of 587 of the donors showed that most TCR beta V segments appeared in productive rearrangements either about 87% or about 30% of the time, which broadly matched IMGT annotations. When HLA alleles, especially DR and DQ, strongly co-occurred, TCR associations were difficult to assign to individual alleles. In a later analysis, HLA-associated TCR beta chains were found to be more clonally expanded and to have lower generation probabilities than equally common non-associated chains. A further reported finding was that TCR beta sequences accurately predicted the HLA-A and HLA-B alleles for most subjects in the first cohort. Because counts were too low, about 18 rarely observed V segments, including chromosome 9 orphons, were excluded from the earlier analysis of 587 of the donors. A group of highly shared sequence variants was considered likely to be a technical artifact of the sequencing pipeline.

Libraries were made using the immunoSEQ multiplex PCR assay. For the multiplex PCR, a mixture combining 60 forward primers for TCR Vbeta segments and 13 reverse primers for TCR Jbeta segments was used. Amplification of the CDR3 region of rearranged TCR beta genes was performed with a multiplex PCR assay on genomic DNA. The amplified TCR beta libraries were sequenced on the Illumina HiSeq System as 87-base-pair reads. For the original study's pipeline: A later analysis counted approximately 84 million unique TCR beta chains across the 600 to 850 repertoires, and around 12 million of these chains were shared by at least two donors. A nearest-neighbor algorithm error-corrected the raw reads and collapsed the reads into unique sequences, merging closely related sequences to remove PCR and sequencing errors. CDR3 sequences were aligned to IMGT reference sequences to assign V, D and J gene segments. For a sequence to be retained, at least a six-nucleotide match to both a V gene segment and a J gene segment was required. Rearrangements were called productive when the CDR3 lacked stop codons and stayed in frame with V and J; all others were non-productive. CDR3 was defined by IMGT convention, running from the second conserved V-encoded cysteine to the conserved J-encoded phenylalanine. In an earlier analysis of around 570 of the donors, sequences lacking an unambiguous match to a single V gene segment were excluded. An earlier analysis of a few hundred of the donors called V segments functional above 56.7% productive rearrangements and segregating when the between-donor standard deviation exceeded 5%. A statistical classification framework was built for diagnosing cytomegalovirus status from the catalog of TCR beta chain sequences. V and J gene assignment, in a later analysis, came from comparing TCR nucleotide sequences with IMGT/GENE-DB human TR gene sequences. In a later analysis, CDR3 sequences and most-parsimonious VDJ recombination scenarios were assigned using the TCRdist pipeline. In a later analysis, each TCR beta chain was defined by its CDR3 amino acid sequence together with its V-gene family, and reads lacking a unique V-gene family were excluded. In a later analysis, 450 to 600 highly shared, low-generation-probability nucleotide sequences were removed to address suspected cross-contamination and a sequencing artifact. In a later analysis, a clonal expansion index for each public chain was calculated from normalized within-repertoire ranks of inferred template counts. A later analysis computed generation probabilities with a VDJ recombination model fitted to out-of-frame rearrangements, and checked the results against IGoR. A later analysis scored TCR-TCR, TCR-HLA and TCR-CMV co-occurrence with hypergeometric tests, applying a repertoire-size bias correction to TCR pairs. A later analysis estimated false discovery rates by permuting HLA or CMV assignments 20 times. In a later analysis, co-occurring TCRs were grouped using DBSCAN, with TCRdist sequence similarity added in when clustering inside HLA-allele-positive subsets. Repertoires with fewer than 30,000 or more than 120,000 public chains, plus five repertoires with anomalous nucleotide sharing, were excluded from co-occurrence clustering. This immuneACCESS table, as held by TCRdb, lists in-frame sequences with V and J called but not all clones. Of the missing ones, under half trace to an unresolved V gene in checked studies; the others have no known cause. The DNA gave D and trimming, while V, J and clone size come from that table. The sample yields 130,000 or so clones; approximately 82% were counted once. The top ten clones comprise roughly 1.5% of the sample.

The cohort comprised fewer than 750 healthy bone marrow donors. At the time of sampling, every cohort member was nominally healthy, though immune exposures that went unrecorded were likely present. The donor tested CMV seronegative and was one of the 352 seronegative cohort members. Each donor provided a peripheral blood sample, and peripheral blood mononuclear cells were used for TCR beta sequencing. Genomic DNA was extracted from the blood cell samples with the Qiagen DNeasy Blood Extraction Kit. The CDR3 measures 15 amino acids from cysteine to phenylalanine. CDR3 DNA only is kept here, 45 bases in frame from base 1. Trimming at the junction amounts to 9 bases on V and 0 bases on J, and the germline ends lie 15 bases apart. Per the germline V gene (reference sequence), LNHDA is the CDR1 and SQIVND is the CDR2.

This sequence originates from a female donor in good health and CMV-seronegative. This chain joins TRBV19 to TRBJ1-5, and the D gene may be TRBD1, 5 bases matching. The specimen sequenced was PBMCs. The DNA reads TGTGCCAGCAGACCGGACATAATTAGCAATCAGCCCCAGCATTTT. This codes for CASRPDIISNQPQHF.